One sample yielded the 7 T cell receptor beta chains listed below, sequenced in a study of OX40 agonist ivuxolimab in advanced cancers. Only in-frame clones appear in the TCRdb table, and some are missing; sequencing was by immunoSEQ multiplex PCR. The sample lists 70,000 to 90,000 clones; over 70% were seen once. Sequencing used CD4+ or CD8+ T cells sorted from blood, obtained in a trial of the OX40 agonist ivuxolimab. Receptor source: an adult with an advanced solid tumor such as melanoma, head and neck, liver or kidney cancer.

The chain has TRBV29-1 and TRBJ2-7; no firm D call. The CDR3 sequence is 14 residues long. Trimming removed 3 bases at V and 2 bases at J, with 14 bases between. The germline V gene has CDR1 SQVTM and CDR2 ANQGSEA. CDR3 sequence: CSVDINSTPYEQYF. CDR3 nucleotides: TGCAGCGTTGATATTAACAGTACCCCCTACGAGCAGTACTTC.

The chain has TRBV2 and TRBJ2-5; D gene unclear. The J call is doubtful: the DNA matches TRBJ2-7 better. Germline assignment: CDR1 SNHLY and CDR2 FYNNEI. The CDR3 totals 15 residues. The CDR3 DNA is TGTGCCAGCAGTGAACCGAACACCGTACCCCACGAGCAGTACTTC. Its translation is CASSEPNTVPHEQYF.

V usage is TRBV2 and J usage is TRBJ1-2; 10 bases map to TRBD1. The germline gives CDR1 SNHLY, CDR2 FYNNEI. The CDR3 totals 14 residues. With V trimmed by 8 bases and J by 4 bases, 7 bases remained unmatched. The CDR3 DNA reads as TGTGCCAGCGGGGGGACAGGGGTGTCCTATGGCTACACCTTC. Its protein is CASGGTGVSYGYTF.

This clone was observed a handful of times. V and J are TRBV6-6 and TRBJ1-1; weak D call: TRBD1 (6 bases). This CDR3 contains 16 residues. Trimming shortened V by 2 bases and J by 2 bases, and 15 bases separated the two germline ends. Germline loops: CDR1 MNHNY, CDR2 SVGAGI (reference sequence). The CDR3 is CASSYGVGRGNTEAFF. In DNA, the CDR3 is TGTGCCAGCAGTTACGGGGTCGGCAGGGGTAACACTGAAGCTTTCTTT.

J is TRBJ2-1 and V is TRBV11-3; either TRBD1 or TRBD2 may supply D (5 bases each). Germline assignment: CDR1 SGHNT and CDR2 YENEEA. CDR3 size: 15 residues. V lost 6 bases and J 1 base, leaving 13 bases between the germline ends. CDR3 DNA sequence: TGTGCCAGCAGTTCCGGGACCCCTTCCTACAATGAGCAGTTCTTC. Translation: CASSSGTPSYNEQFF. The whole variable domain, remainder taken from reference TRBV11-3 and TRBJ2-1, is EAGVVQSPRYKIIEKKQPVAFWCNPISGHNTLYWYLQNLGQGPELLIRYENEEAVDDSQLPKDRFSAERLKGVDSTLKIQPAELGDSAVYLCASSSGTPSYNEQFFGPGTRLTVL.

In regard to this clone: Germline and junction disagree at one end, which may indicate a read error. The V and J genes are TRBV5-6 and TRBJ2-1; 9 bases fit TRBD2. Germline assignment: CDR1 SGHDT and CDR2 YYEEEE. This CDR3 is built from 15 residues. Written as DNA, the CDR3 is TGTACCAGCAGCTTAGCGGGAGTTGGGTACAATGAGCAGTTCTTC. Translating gives CTSSLAGVGYNEQFF. Using reference TRBV5-6 and TRBJ2-1 for the parts outside the CDR3, the full variable domain is DAGVTQSPTHLIKTRGQQVTLRCSPKSGHDTVSWYQQALGQGPQFIFQYYEEEERQRGNFPDRFSGHQFPNYSSELNVNALLLGDSALYLCTSSLAGVGYNEQFFGPGTRLTVL.

This clone was seen just once. This sequence joins TRBV5-5 and TRBJ2-7; 7 bases align to TRBD1. Unmatched junction bases numbered 5, after V lost 5 bases and J lost 0 bases. This CDR3 contains 14 residues. In germline, CDR1 is SGHKS, CDR2 YYEKEE (reference sequence). The CDR3 loop reads CASSLTGPSYEQYF. For the CDR3, the DNA is TGTGCCAGCAGTTTGACAGGGCCCTCCTACGAGCAGTACTTC.